This passage covers 26 T cell receptor beta chains from one sample sequenced in a study of blood T cell repertoires in COVID-19. The assay was immunoSEQ multiplex PCR, and TCRdb's table has in-frame clones only and misses some. This table holds about 210,000 clones, around four fifths found once. The sequenced sample was peripheral blood. These receptors originate from a woman aged 45-59 years with active or convalescent COVID-19.

The J gene is TRBJ1-2, the V gene TRBV12-3 or TRBV12-4; a possible D gene is TRBD1 (5 bases). CDR3 length: 13 amino acids. With 3 bases removed from V and 12 bases from J, the gap between germline ends came to 17 bases. As DNA, the CDR3 is TGTGCCAGCAGTTTTAGACAGCCAAATGGGAACACCTTC. As protein: CASSFRQPNGNTF.

CDR3 nucleotides: TGTGCCAGTAGTACCTCGCGGGACGGATCCTCTGGGGAGCTGTTTTTT. Translated, it gives CASSTSRDGSSGELFF. The chain uses TRBV19 and TRBJ2-2; D might be TRBD2 (6 bases). Germline V gene data show CDR1 as LNHDA and CDR2 as SQIVND (reference sequence). Trimming removed 4 bases from V and 8 bases from J, with 20 bases in between. The length of the CDR3 is 16 residues.

The J gene is TRBJ1-2, the V gene TRBV28; weak D call: TRBD1 (6 bases). The V gene lost 6 bases and the J gene lost 2 bases, with 19 bases spanning the gap. The CDR3 extends over 16 amino acids. The germline V gene has CDR1 MDHEN and CDR2 SYDVKM. The CDR3 region is CASRSPGGGGNYGYTF. CDR3 DNA: TGTGCCAGCAGGTCCCCGGGGGGCGGGGGGAACTATGGCTACACCTTC.

CDR3 DNA sequence: TGTGCCAGCAGCCTCCTGGGACTAGCGGGGGGGCGCGGCGGGGAGCTGTTTTTT. It is translated as CASSLLGLAGGRGGELFF. This chain links TRBV3-1 (or the pseudogene TRBV3-2) with TRBJ2-2; 16 bases are a match to TRBD2. With 4 bases clipped from V and 7 bases from J, the junction kept 9 bases outside the gene matches. From germline, CDR1 is LGHDT and CDR2 YNNKEL (reference sequence). The CDR3 is 18 amino acids.

This clone was counted a few times. The genes are TRBV5-1 and TRBJ2-1, with a possible D match to TRBD1 (5 bases). Germline lookup yields CDR1 SGHRS and CDR2 YFSETQ. Trimming shortened V by 0 bases and J by 6 bases, and 10 bases separated the two germline ends. The CDR3 loop spans 14 amino acids. The CDR3 is CASSLGRQINEQFF. CDR3 DNA sequence: TGCGCCAGCAGCTTGGGCCGACAGATCAATGAGCAGTTCTTC. The variable domain in full, completed from reference TRBV5-1 and TRBJ2-1, reads KAGVTQTPRYLIKTRGQQVTLSCSPISGHRSVSWYQQTPGQGLQFLFEYFSETQRNKGNFPGRFSGRQFSNSRSEMNVSTLELGDSALYLCASSLGRQINEQFFGPGTRLTVL.

The chain recombines TRBV3-1 (or the pseudogene TRBV3-2) with TRBJ1-6; 8 nucleotides match TRBD1. The CDR3 runs to 14 residues. Germline CDR1 reads LGHDT; CDR2 reads YNNKEL (reference sequence). The trim removed 2 bases at V and 7 bases at J, leaving 1 base unmatched. For the CDR3, the DNA is TGTGCCAGCAGCCAACGACAGGGGAATTCACCCCTCCACTTT. Translating it yields CASSQRQGNSPLHF.

The CDR3: CASSSPGLAGGPYEQYF. CDR3 bases: TGTGCCAGCAGTTCTCCGGGACTAGCGGGAGGGCCTTACGAGCAGTACTTC. V is TRBV28 and J is TRBJ2-7; 16 positions agree with TRBD2. Germline CDR1 reads MDHEN; CDR2 reads SYDVKM. The ends lost 4 bases at V and 4 bases at J; junction bases unmatched: 7. This CDR3 comprises 17 residues.

This clone came up once. CDR3 sequence reads: CASSSSGTGAGYGYTF. The CDR3 nucleotides read TGTGCCAGCAGCTCTTCCGGGACAGGGGCGGGCTATGGCTACACCTTC. V is TRBV9 and J is TRBJ1-2; 10 bases map to TRBD1. The CDR3 loop spans 16 amino acids. Germline CDR1 and CDR2: SGDLS and YYNGEE. Unmatched junction bases numbered 10, after V lost 4 bases and J lost 4 bases.

The V and J genes are TRBV3-1 (or the pseudogene TRBV3-2) and TRBJ2-2; the match to TRBD2 covers 8 bases. In germline, CDR1 is LGHDT, CDR2 YNNKEL (reference sequence). V trimming: 2 bases; J trimming: 4 bases; junction bases outside the gene matches: 6. The CDR3 runs 16 residues. This CDR3 reads CASSQPGTRSTGELFF. DNA of the CDR3: TGTGCCAGCAGCCAACCGGGGACTAGATCCACCGGGGAGCTGTTTTTT.

The rearrangement joins TRBV19 to TRBJ1-5, with D possibly being TRBD1 (5 bases). V was pared by 7 bases and J by 0 bases, with 10 bases between. Germline CDR1 is LNHDA and CDR2 is SQIVND (reference sequence). CDR3 length: 14 amino acids. CDR3 sequence (DNA): TGTGCCAGTAATCGACAGTATAGCAATCAGCCCCAGCATTTT. Its protein is CASNRQYSNQPQHF. Filled out from reference TRBV19 and TRBJ1-5, the complete variable domain reads DGGITQSPKYLFRKEGQNVTLSCEQNLNHDAMYWYRQDPGQGLRLIYYSQIVNDFQKGDIAEGYSVSREKKESFPLTVTSAQKNPTAFYLCASNRQYSNQPQHFGDGTRLSIL.

The V gene is TRBV5-1, the J gene TRBJ2-7; D gene uncertain. V lost 3 bases and J 4 bases, leaving 11 bases between the germline ends. The germline gives CDR1 SGHRS, CDR2 YFSETQ. The CDR3 has 13 amino acids. This chain's CDR3 is CASSSDTGYEQYF. CDR3 DNA sequence: TGCGCCAGCAGCTCAGATACGGGTTACGAGCAGTACTTC.

The CDR3 region has the DNA TGTGCCAGCAGCCGGGGACAGGATCTTCGGGAGACCCAGTACTTC. It translates to CASSRGQDLRETQYF. The rearrangement joins TRBV4-2 to TRBJ2-5; 8 nucleotides line up with TRBD1. Looked up from germline, CDR1 is LGHNA and CDR2 is YNFKEQ. The CDR3 is 15 residues long. The junction had 9 bases not matched to a gene; V was cut back by 4 bases and J by 5 bases.

This clone occurred once. The chain joins TRBV19 to TRBJ2-5; no clear D gene. The V and J ends lost 4 bases and 1 base respectively, with 7 bases between them. The CDR3 is 13 residues long. From germline, CDR1 is LNHDA and CDR2 SQIVND (reference sequence). CDR3: CASSRSAQETQYF. The DNA of the CDR3 is TGTGCCAGTAGTAGGAGCGCCCAAGAGACCCAGTACTTC. The variable domain in full, completed from reference TRBV19 and TRBJ2-5, reads DGGITQSPKYLFRKEGQNVTLSCEQNLNHDAMYWYRQDPGQGLRLIYYSQIVNDFQKGDIAEGYSVSREKKESFPLTVTSAQKNPTAFYLCASSRSAQETQYFGPGTRLLVL.

This clone was recorded once. V gene TRBV11-2 combines with J gene TRBJ2-3, with a possible D match to TRBD1 (5 bases). V lost 2 bases, J lost 6 bases, and 18 bases lay in between. The CDR3 is 16 residues long. Germline V gene data show CDR1 as SGHAT and CDR2 as FQNNGV. As DNA, the CDR3 is TGTGCCAGCAGCTTACAAATGGGGCAGGGTCGGGATACGCAGTATTTT. It specifies CASSLQMGQGRDTQYF.

The chain uses TRBV5-4 and TRBJ1-2; TRBD1 matches at 10 bases. V was pared by 1 base and J by 10 bases, with 7 bases of the junction left unmatched. CDR3 length: 14 amino acids. CDR1 and CDR2 from the germline V gene are SGHNT and YYREEE (reference sequence). The CDR3, as DNA: TGTGCCAGCAGCTTGAGGGGGACAGGGGTCGTCTACACCTTC. Residues: CASSLRGTGVVYTF.

The chain carries TRBV15 and TRBJ2-1, with TRBD1 matching over 10 bases. The CDR3 runs 16 residues. The V and J ends lost 3 bases and 8 bases, in that order; junction bases with no gene match: 10. CDR1 LNHNV and CDR2 YYDKDF come from the germline V gene (reference sequence). The CDR3 spells CATSRLGTGVGYEQFF. The CDR3 nucleotides are TGTGCCACCAGCAGGCTCGGGACAGGGGTTGGGTATGAGCAGTTCTTC.

The gene calls are TRBV28 and TRBJ1-2; D is ambiguous. V lost 6 bases and J lost 1, with 9 bases in between. This CDR3 spans 13 amino acids. The germline V gene has CDR1 MDHEN and CDR2 SYDVKM. In DNA, the CDR3 is TGTGCCAGCAGCCTCCTAAATAACTATGGCTACACCTTC. It is translated as CASSLLNNYGYTF.

This chain uses TRBV19 with TRBJ1-5; TRBD1 matches at 7 bases. The CDR3 is 14 residues long. CDR1 is LNHDA and CDR2 is SQIVND in the germline V gene (reference sequence). After removal of 1 base from V and 5 bases from J, the junction contained 2 bases not matched to a gene. The DNA for the CDR3 is TGTGCCAGTAGTATAGGAGGGGGCTATCAGCCCCAGCATTTT. Protein sequence: CASSIGGGYQPQHF. Combining the CDR3 with reference TRBV19 and TRBJ1-5 gives the whole variable domain DGGITQSPKYLFRKEGQNVTLSCEQNLNHDAMYWYRQDPGQGLRLIYYSQIVNDFQKGDIAEGYSVSREKKESFPLTVTSAQKNPTAFYLCASSIGGGYQPQHFGDGTRLSIL.

The chain has TRBV5-1 and TRBJ2-7; 7 bases agree with TRBD1. Germline V gene sequence: CDR1 SGHRS, CDR2 YFSETQ. V gave up 2 bases and J gave up 1 base; unmatched junction bases: 3. The CDR3 totals 14 residues. CDR3 coding DNA: TGCGCCAGCAGCTTACAGGGACAGTCCTACGAGCAGTACTTC. This encodes CASSLQGQSYEQYF.

V usage is TRBV30 and J usage is TRBJ1-6; D perhaps matches TRBD1 (5 bases). Germline lookup yields CDR1 GTSNPN and CDR2 SVGIG (reference sequence). V was trimmed by 0 bases and J by 9 bases, leaving 12 bases between them. The CDR3 has 14 residues. This chain's CDR3 is CAWSVGVVGSPLHF. CDR3 nucleotides: TGTGCCTGGAGTGTAGGGGTGGTCGGTTCACCCCTCCACTTT.

This clone was detected once. This chain links TRBV5-1 with TRBJ2-1, with 8 bases lining up with TRBD2. The J segment lost 7 bases and the V segment lost 1 base, leaving 4 bases of the junction unmatched. The CDR3 totals 14 residues. The V gene's germline CDR1 is SGHRS and CDR2 YFSETQ. The CDR3 region is CASSLSPGGNEQFF. Written as DNA, the CDR3 is TGCGCCAGCAGCTTGTCGCCGGGGGGGAATGAGCAGTTCTTC.

The V and J genes are TRBV7-9 and TRBJ1-5; TRBD1 is a possible D gene (5 bases). CDR1 SEHNR and CDR2 FQNEAQ come from the germline V gene (reference sequence). The V gene lost 5 bases and the J gene lost 4 bases, with 15 bases spanning the gap. The CDR3 extends over 15 amino acids. The CDR3 DNA reads TGTGCCAGCAGCCAAGGGGCCCACCTTAATCAGCCCCAGCATTTT. Amino acid sequence: CASSQGAHLNQPQHF.

The count of this clone is one. The V gene is TRBV10-3, the J gene TRBJ2-3; D gene ambiguous. CDR3 length: 15 amino acids. Between the trimmed V and J ends, which lost 4 bases and 0 bases, there was a span of 11 bases. Germline CDR1 and CDR2: ENHRY and SYGVKD. CDR3 residues: CAISGLGTSTDTQYF. The CDR3 DNA follows: TGTGCCATCAGTGGGCTAGGTACTAGCACAGATACGCAGTATTTT.

The chain has TRBV6-5 and TRBJ1-1; D unresolved. The germline V and J ends were trimmed by 7 bases and 2 bases, with 8 bases remaining between them. The length of the CDR3 is 12 residues. The germline V gene has CDR1 MNHEY and CDR2 SVGAGI. CDR3 in DNA: TGTGCCAGCAAGTTACACAACACTGAAGCTTTCTTT. Translating it yields CASKLHNTEAFF.

The rearrangement joins TRBV19 to TRBJ1-5; perhaps TRBD1 as D (5 bases). CDR1 and CDR2 from the germline V gene are LNHDA and SQIVND (reference sequence). Trimming left V 7 bases short and J 6 bases short, with 25 bases between. The CDR3 covers 17 residues. CDR3 nucleotide sequence: TGTGCCAGTACCCATCCGGGACTCCTAACCGTGGGTCAGCCCCAGCATTTT. Its translation: CASTHPGLLTVGQPQHF.

This chain links TRBV24-1 with TRBJ2-2; D is undetermined. The CDR3 loop spans 15 amino acids. The germline V gene has CDR1 KGHDR and CDR2 SFDVKD. V lost 2 bases, J lost 3 bases, and 9 bases lay in between. The CDR3 here is CATSDYGGDTGELFF. The CDR3 DNA is TGTGCCACCAGTGATTACGGTGGAGACACCGGGGAGCTGTTTTTT.